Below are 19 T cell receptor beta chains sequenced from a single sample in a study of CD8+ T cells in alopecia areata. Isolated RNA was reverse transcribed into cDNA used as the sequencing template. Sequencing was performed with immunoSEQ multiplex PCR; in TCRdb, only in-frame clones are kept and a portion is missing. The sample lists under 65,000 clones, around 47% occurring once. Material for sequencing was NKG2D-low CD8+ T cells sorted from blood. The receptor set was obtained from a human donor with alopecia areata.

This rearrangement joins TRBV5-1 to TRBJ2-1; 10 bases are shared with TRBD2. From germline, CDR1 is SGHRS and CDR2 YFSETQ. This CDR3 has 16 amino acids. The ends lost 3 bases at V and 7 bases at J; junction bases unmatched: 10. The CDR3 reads CASSWGQREGENEQFF. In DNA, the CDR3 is TGCGCCAGCAGCTGGGGGCAGCGGGAGGGTGAAAATGAGCAGTTCTTC.

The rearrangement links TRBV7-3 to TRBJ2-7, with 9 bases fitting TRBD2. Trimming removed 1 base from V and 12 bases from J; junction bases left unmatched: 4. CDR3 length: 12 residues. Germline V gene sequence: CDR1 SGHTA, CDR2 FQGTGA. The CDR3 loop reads CASSLKGLAAYF. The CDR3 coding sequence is TGTGCCAGCAGCTTAAAGGGACTAGCAGCGTACTTC.

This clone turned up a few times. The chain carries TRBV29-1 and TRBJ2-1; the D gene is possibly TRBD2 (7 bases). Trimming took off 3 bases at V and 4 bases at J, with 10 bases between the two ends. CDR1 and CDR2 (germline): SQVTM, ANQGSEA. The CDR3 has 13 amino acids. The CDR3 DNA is TGCAGCGTTGAGGGGAGGGGGTACAATGAGCAGTTCTTC. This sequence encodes CSVEGRGYNEQFF.

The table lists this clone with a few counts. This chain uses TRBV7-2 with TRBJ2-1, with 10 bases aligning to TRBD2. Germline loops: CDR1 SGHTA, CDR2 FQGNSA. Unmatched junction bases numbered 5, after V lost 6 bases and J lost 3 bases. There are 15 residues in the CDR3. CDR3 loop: CASSRTSGGYNEQFF. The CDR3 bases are TGTGCCAGCAGTAGGACTAGCGGAGGCTACAATGAGCAGTTCTTC.

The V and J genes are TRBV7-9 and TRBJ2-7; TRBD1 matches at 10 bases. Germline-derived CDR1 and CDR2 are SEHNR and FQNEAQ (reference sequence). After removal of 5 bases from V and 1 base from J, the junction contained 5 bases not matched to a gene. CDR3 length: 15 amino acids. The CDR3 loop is CASSRRQGASYEQYF. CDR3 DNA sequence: TGTGCCAGCAGCCGGAGACAGGGGGCTTCCTACGAGCAGTACTTC.

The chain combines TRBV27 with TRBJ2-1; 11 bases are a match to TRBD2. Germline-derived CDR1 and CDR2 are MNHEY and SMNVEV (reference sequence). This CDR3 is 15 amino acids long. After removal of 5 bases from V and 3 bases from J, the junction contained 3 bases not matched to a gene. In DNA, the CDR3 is TGTGCCAGCAGTGACGGGACTAGCGGCTACAATGAGCAGTTCTTC. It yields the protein CASSDGTSGYNEQFF.

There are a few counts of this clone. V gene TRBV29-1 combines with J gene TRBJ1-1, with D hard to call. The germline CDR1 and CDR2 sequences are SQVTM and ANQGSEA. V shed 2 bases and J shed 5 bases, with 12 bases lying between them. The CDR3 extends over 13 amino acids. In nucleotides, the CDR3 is TGCAGCGTTGAAAACTCCCGGCGTACTGAAGCTTTCTTT. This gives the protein CSVENSRRTEAFF.

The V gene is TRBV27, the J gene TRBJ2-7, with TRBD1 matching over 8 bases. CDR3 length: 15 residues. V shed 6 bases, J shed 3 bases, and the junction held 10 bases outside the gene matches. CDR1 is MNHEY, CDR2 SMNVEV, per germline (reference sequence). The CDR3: CASRETGATSYEQYF. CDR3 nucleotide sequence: TGTGCCAGCAGGGAGACAGGGGCAACTAGCTACGAGCAGTACTTC.

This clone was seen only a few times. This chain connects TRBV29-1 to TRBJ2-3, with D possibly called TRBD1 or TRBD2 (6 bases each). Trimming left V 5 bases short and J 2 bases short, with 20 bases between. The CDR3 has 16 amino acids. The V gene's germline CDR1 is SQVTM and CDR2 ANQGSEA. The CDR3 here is CSVWRDTLRNTDTQYF. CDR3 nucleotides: TGCAGCGTTTGGAGGGACACCTTAAGAAACACAGATACGCAGTATTTT.

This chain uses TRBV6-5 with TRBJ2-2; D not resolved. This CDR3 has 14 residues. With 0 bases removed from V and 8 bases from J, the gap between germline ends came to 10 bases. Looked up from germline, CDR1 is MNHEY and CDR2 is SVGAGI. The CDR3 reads CASSYSVGTGELFF. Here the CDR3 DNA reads TGTGCCAGCAGTTACTCTGTGGGTACGGGGGAGCTGTTTTTT.

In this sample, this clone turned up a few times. CDR3 loop: CASSSLAGSPEQYF. The CDR3 DNA follows: TGTGCCAGCAGCTCATTAGCGGGGTCTCCCGAGCAGTACTTC. The rearrangement links TRBV7-8 to TRBJ2-7, with 8 bases aligning to TRBD2. Trimming cost V 4 bases and J 6 bases; bases outside gene matches: 8. Germline V lookup: CDR1 SGHVS, CDR2 FQNEAQ. The CDR3 sequence is 14 residues long.

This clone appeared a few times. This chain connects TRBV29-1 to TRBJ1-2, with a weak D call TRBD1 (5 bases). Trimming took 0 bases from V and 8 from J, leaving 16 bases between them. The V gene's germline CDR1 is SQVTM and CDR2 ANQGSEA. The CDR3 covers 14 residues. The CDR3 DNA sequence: TGCAGCGTTGAAGATCAAGGCGGGACGTGGGGCTACACCTTC. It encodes CSVEDQGGTWGYTF.

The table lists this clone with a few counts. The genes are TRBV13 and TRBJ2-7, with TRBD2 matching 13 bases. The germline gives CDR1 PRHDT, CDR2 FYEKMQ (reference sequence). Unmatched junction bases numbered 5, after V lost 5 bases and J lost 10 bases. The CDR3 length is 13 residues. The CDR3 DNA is TGTGCCAGCAGCGGCGGGACTAGCGGGGATCAGTACTTC. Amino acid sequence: CASSGGTSGDQYF.

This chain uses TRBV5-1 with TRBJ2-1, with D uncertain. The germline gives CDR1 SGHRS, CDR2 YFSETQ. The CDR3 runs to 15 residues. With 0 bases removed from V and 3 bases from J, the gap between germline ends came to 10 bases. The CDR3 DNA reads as TGCGCCAGCAGCTTGGATTTAGTGATCTACAATGAGCAGTTCTTC. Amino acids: CASSLDLVIYNEQFF.

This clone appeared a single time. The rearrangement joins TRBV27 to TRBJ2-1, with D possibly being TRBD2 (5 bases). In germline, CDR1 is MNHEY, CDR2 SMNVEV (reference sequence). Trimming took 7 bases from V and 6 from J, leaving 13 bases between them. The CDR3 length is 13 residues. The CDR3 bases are TGTGCCAGCACTGGGTTGGGGAGCAATGAGCAGTTCTTC. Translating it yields CASTGLGSNEQFF.

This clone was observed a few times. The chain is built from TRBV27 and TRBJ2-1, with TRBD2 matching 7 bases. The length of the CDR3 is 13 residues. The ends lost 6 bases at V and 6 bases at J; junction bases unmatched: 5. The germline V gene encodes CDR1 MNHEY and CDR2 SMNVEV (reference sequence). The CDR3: CASREGTINEQFF. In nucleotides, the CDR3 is TGTGCCAGCAGGGAAGGGACTATCAATGAGCAGTTCTTC.

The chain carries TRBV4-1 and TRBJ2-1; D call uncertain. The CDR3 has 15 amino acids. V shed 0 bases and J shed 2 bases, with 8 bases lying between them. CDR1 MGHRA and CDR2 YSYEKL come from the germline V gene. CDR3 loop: CASSQEFGPYNEQFF. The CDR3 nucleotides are TGCGCCAGCAGCCAAGAATTCGGGCCCTACAATGAGCAGTTCTTC.

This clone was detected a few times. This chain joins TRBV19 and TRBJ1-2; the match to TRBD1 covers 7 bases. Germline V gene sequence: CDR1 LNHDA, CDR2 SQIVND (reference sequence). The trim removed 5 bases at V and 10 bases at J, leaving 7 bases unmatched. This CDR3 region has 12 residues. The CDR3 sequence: CASSFTGDHYTF. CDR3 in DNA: TGTGCCAGTAGTTTTACAGGGGACCACTACACCTTC.

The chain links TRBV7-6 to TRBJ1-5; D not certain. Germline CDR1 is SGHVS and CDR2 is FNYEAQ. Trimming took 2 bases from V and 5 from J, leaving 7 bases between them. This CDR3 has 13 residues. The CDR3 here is CASSLFGDQPQHF. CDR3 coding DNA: TGTGCCAGCAGCTTATTCGGGGATCAGCCCCAGCATTTT.